These T cell receptor beta chains were read from a single sample in a study of CD8 T cells in ankylosing spondylitis. In TCRdb, the 5' RACE reads were re-called with MiXCR into one record per CDR3 protein. The sample has about 130,000 distinct CDR3 sequences; roughly 18% are singletons. The sequencing input was blood, either unsorted or a sorted T cell fraction (not recorded which). Source of these receptors: a male donor with ankylosing spondylitis. CDR3s include the opening cysteine and the closing phenylalanine or tryptophan. The D gene is left open where the match is weak. A clone size is listed for some rows: how often the clone was seen (once, few, many), or a class if it is expanded.

size	V	length	J	D	DNA	CDR3
.	TRBV4-1	15	TRBJ1-4	.	TGCGCCAGCAGCCAAGATCCCGCTGGGGTGGAAAAACTGTTTTTT	CASSQDPAGVEKLFF
.	TRBV6-2/TRBV6-3	15	TRBJ2-3	.	TGTGCCAGCAGTTACCCCCTAGTAGGGAGGAATACGCAGTATTTT	CASSYPLVGRNTQYF
.	TRBV18	16	TRBJ2-6	.	TGTGCCAGCTCACCATCAATTTACTCTGGGGCCAACGTCCTGACTTTC	CASSPSIYSGANVLTF
.	TRBV27	14	TRBJ2-7	TRBD1	TGTGCCAGCAGTTTATTCGCAGGGGGCGACGAGCAGTACTTC	CASSLFAGGDEQYF
many	TRBV4-1	15	TRBJ2-3	.	TGCGCCAGCAGCCAAGGCCCGCTTAGCACAGATACGCAGTATTTT	CASSQGPLSTDTQYF
few	TRBV4-1	15	TRBJ1-5	.	TGCGCCAGCAGCCAAGGTGGGGGAGGCAATCAGCCCCAGCATTTT	CASSQGGGGNQPQHF
.	TRBV12-5	11	TRBJ2-7	.	TGTGCTAGTGGACTATTAAGCGAGCAGTACTTC	CASGLLSEQYF
few	TRBV6-2/TRBV6-3	11	TRBJ2-5	.	TGTGCCAGCAGTTCTTACGAGACCCAGTACTTC	CASSSYETQYF
few	TRBV3-1	12	TRBJ1-1	.	TGTGCCAGCAGCCCTAAAAACACTGAAGCTTTCTTT	CASSPKNTEAFF
few	TRBV4-3	16	TRBJ2-2	TRBD1	TGCGCCAGCAGCCAACGGGACAGGGCTTACACCGGGGAGCTGTTTTTT	CASSQRDRAYTGELFF
few	TRBV16	16	TRBJ1-5	TRBD1	TGTGCCAGCAGCCACCACCGGGACAGGGCTCATCAGCCCCAGCATTTT	CASSHHRDRAHQPQHF
few	TRBV29-1	13	TRBJ2-1	TRBD2	TGCAGCGTTGATCCTAGCGGGATCGATGAGCAGTTCTTC	CSVDPSGIDEQFF
few	TRBV20-1	14	TRBJ1-1	.	TGCAGTGCTACACCAGGGGCCTTCAACACTGAAGCTTTCTTT	CSATPGAFNTEAFF
few	TRBV27	12	TRBJ2-3	.	TGTGCCAGCAGTGAAGGGTTGGATACGCAGTATTTT	CASSEGLDTQYF
.	TRBV20-1	12	TRBJ2-7	.	TGCAGTGCTAGACGCAGGGGAGACGAGCAGTACTTC	CSARRRGDEQYF
.	TRBV10-1	17	TRBJ2-5	TRBD2	TGCGCCAGCAGGAAGGGACTAGCGGAGCGCGTTACGGAGACCCAGTACTTC	CASRKGLAERVTETQYF
.	TRBV9	15	TRBJ2-1	TRBD2	TGTGCCAGCAGCGTAGTAGCGGGAGGGCCCAATGAGCAGTTCTTC	CASSVVAGGPNEQFF
few	TRBV7-9	15	TRBJ2-7	TRBD2	TGTGCCAGCAGCTTAGGCCTAGCGGACTCCTACGAGCAGTACTTC	CASSLGLADSYEQYF
.	TRBV4-1	14	TRBJ1-1	.	TGCGCCAGCGAATCCATCCAGGGTGACACTGAAGCTTTCTTT	CASESIQGDTEAFF
few	TRBV27	14	TRBJ1-5	.	TGTGCCAGCAGTCTGTCAGGGATAGTTCAGCCCCAGCATTTT	CASSLSGIVQPQHF
.	TRBV3-1	16	TRBJ1-5	TRBD1	TGTGCCAGCAGCCCCACCCGACAGGGCGACAATCAGCCCCAGCATTTT	CASSPTRQGDNQPQHF
.	TRBV9	10	TRBJ1-2	.	TGTGCCAGCAGCGGCCCGCGCTACACCTTC	CASSGPRYTF
few	TRBV5-1	13	TRBJ1-1	.	TGCGCCAGCAGCTTTTTGGGGGCGGCTGAAGCTTTCTTT	CASSFLGAAEAFF
few	TRBV12-3/TRBV12-4	13	TRBJ1-1	TRBD1	TGTGCCAGCAGCCCCACGGACAGGGGTGAAGCTTTCTTT	CASSPTDRGEAFF
.	TRBV19	15	TRBJ2-1	TRBD2	TGTGCCAGTAGTTTCACTAGCGGTCCCTACAATGAGCAGTTCTTC	CASSFTSGPYNEQFF
.	TRBV25-1	13	TRBJ2-7	.	TGTGCCAGCAGCGGGGAAGGAGCCTACGAGCAGTACTTC	CASSGEGAYEQYF
.	TRBV12-3/TRBV12-4	12	TRBJ2-1	.	TGTGCCAGCCTCCACGTATACAATGAGCAGTTCTTC	CASLHVYNEQFF
.	TRBV27	14	TRBJ1-1	TRBD1	TGTGCCAGCTCGGAGGGACAGATGAACACTGAAGCTTTCTTT	CASSEGQMNTEAFF
.	TRBV28	16	TRBJ2-1	.	TGTGCCAGCAGTCCATACACTAGCCCCAACCCCAATGAGCAGTTCTTC	CASSPYTSPNPNEQFF